The source of this T cell receptor beta chain is a study of breast tumors, draining lymph nodes, adjacent tissues. To note about this clonotype: Its antigen is unidentified.

TCRdb re-called the multiplex PCR reads through MiXCR, storing one row per CDR3 protein. The sample holds 130,000 or so distinct CDR3 sequences, roughly 20% seen once. The lymph nodes were axillary draining lymph nodes from breast cancer patients. Study-level findings and limits: Compared with lymph nodes, tumors were less diverse; compared with nontumor tissue, more.

In germline, CDR1 is MGHRA, CDR2 YSYEKL. CDR3 length equals 16 residues. Trimming cost V 8 bases and J 4 bases; bases outside gene matches: 15. The specimen sequenced was axillary lymph node tissue. The rearrangement joins TRBV4-1 to TRBJ2-5; 8 bases map to TRBD2. The clonotype was recovered from a female donor with breast cancer. Some clones in this sample may be carry-over from other donors' samples. CDR3 DNA sequence: TGCGCCAGCGGTTCGGGGGGGGGCCCGGGGGGAGAGACCCAGTACTTC. Encoded protein: CASGSGGGPGGETQYF.